Presented here are 32 T cell receptor beta chains from one specimen sequenced in a study of blood T cell repertoires in COVID-19 (dated by TCRdb to the early 2020s). The library was prepared using the immunoSEQ multiplex PCR assay. This is the immuneACCESS table as TCRdb keeps it, with only in-frame sequences that have V and J called. A part of the clones is gone; compared with another copy, unresolved V genes explain less than half, and the rest is unexplained. For this sample the table gives approximately 300,000 clones, of which more than 75% were detected only once. 3% to 4% of the sample lies in the top ten. What was sequenced was peripheral blood. The receptors stem from a woman in her fifties or sixties with active or convalescent COVID-19.

The chain is built from TRBV18 and TRBJ2-2; 13 nucleotides line up with TRBD2. The V gene end was trimmed by 3 bases and the J gene end by 8 bases; junction bases not matched to a gene: 6. CDR1 is KGHSH, CDR2 LQKENI, per germline. The CDR3 sequence is 16 residues long. DNA of the CDR3: TGTGCCAGCTCACCCAGGACTAGCGGGAGTATGGGGGAGCTGTTTTTT. Translated: CASSPRTSGSMGELFF.

The V call is TRBV5-1, the J call TRBJ2-4; 7 bases are shared with TRBD1. There are 14 residues in the CDR3. Germline CDR1 and CDR2: SGHRS and YFSETQ. The ends lost 5 bases at V and 8 bases at J; junction bases unmatched: 10. DNA for the CDR3: TGCGCCAGCAGTACCGACAGGGCTCCGGACATTCAGTACTTC. It translates to CASSTDRAPDIQYF.

This clone turned up a few times. J is TRBJ2-2 and V is TRBV18; TRBD2 aligns across 11 bases. Per the germline V gene, CDR1 is KGHSH and CDR2 is LQKENI. The ends lost 4 bases at V and 4 bases at J; junction bases unmatched: 11. The length of the CDR3 is 18 residues. The CDR3 spells CASSQSTSGRFSTGELFF. The CDR3 DNA reads as TGTGCCAGCTCACAATCTACTAGCGGGAGATTCAGCACCGGGGAGCTGTTTTTT.

The chain links TRBV6-5 to TRBJ2-7; weak D call: TRBD2 (5 bases). Per germline, CDR1 MNHEY and CDR2 SVGAGI. The CDR3 is made up of 14 amino acids. The V gene lost 3 bases and the J gene lost 1 base, with 10 bases spanning the gap. The chain's CDR3 is CASSYRGLSYEQYF. The CDR3 coding sequence is TGTGCCAGCAGTTATCGAGGGCTATCCTACGAGCAGTACTTC.

The rearrangement links TRBV2 to TRBJ1-3; perhaps TRBD1 as D (6 bases). The CDR3 is 15 residues long. Trimming shortened V by 8 bases and J by 0 bases, and 14 bases separated the two germline ends. The germline CDR1 and CDR2 sequences are SNHLY and FYNNEI. Here the CDR3 reads CASRDITFSGNTIYF. CDR3 DNA: TGTGCCAGCCGGGACATCACTTTCTCTGGAAACACCATATATTTT.

The chain has TRBV6-1 and TRBJ2-6; TRBD1 might be the D (6 bases). V lost 3 bases, J lost 1 base, and 16 bases lay in between. CDR3 size: 18 residues. Germline CDR1 MNHNS, CDR2 SASEGT. The CDR3 DNA reads as TGTGCCAGCAGTGATTACTACAGGGAAGAGTCTGGGGCCAACGTCCTGACTTTC. Translation gives CASSDYYREESGANVLTF.

The chain recombines TRBV7-9 with TRBJ2-7; tentative D call: TRBD2 (5 bases). Germline V lookup: CDR1 SEHNR, CDR2 FQNEAQ (reference sequence). The CDR3 runs 13 residues. V lost 0 bases to trimming and J lost 5 bases, with 8 bases between them. The CDR3 loop reads CASSLAGDDEQYF. In DNA, the CDR3 is TGTGCCAGCAGCTTAGCGGGAGATGACGAGCAGTACTTC.

The chain employs TRBV7-9 and TRBJ1-5, with D perhaps matching TRBD1 (5 bases). CDR1 is SEHNR and CDR2 is FQNEAQ in the germline V gene (reference sequence). Between the trimmed V and J ends, which lost 5 bases and 2 bases, there was a span of 10 bases. CDR3 length equals 14 residues. CDR3 bases: TGTGCCAGCAGCACGGGGGGGGGCAATCAGCCCCAGCATTTT. This codes for CASSTGGGNQPQHF.

The V gene is TRBV30, the J gene TRBJ1-2; 7 bases match TRBD1. With V trimmed by 8 bases and J by 0 bases, 6 bases remained unmatched. Germline V gives CDR1 GTSNPN, CDR2 SVGIG (reference sequence). This CDR3 comprises 13 residues. The CDR3 region has the DNA TGTGCCACCTACCAGGGGGCTAACTATGGCTACACCTTC. Protein product: CATYQGANYGYTF.

The J gene is TRBJ2-7, the V gene TRBV4-1, with TRBD1 identical over 7 bases. The J segment lost 0 bases and the V segment lost 3 bases, leaving 5 bases of the junction unmatched. Germline V gene sequence: CDR1 MGHRA, CDR2 YSYEKL. This CDR3 comprises 15 residues. The CDR3 sequence: CASSQRDSGSYEQYF. The CDR3 DNA sequence: TGCGCCAGCAGCCAGAGGGACAGCGGCTCCTACGAGCAGTACTTC.

The chain links TRBV7-2 to TRBJ2-1; D is perhaps TRBD1 (6 bases). Germline lookup yields CDR1 SGHTA and CDR2 FQGNSA. The CDR3 runs to 12 residues. V was trimmed by 7 bases and J by 3 bases, leaving 7 bases between them. The CDR3 bases are TGTGCCAGCAAGGGGGACTACAATGAGCAGTTCTTC. Amino acids: CASKGDYNEQFF. The full variable domain, in which reference TRBV7-2 and TRBJ2-1 provide the parts outside the CDR3, is GAGVSQSPSNKVTEKGKDVELRCDPISGHTALYWYRQSLGQGLEFLIYFQGNSAPDKSGLPSDRFSAERTGGSVSTLTIQRTQQEDSAVYLCASKGDYNEQFFGPGTRLTVL.

The chain uses TRBV4-3 and TRBJ1-1; the D gene is possibly TRBD1 (5 bases). This CDR3 comprises 14 residues. V dropped 1 base and J dropped 0 bases, with 6 bases sitting between them. CDR1 and CDR2 (germline): LGHNA, YSLEER. CDR3 sequence: CASSQGGVNTEAFF. CDR3 nucleotides: TGCGCCAGCAGCCAAGGGGGGGTGAACACTGAAGCTTTCTTT.

Here the CDR3 DNA reads TGTGCCAGCAGCCAAGCATTTTCACAGGGGGACGGCTACACCTTC. Protein sequence: CASSQAFSQGDGYTF. The chain is built from TRBV3-1 (or the pseudogene TRBV3-2) and TRBJ1-2; 8 bases match TRBD1. The CDR3 sequence is 15 residues long. The V gene's germline CDR1 is LGHDT and CDR2 YNNKEL (reference sequence). The trim removed 1 base at V and 8 bases at J, leaving 9 bases unmatched.

In its sample, this clone was seen a few times. This sequence joins TRBV28 and TRBJ2-2; TRBD2 aligns across 11 bases. CDR1 MDHEN and CDR2 SYDVKM come from the germline V gene. The CDR3 consists of 16 residues. The V segment lost 9 bases and the J segment 7 bases; nucleotides outside the gene matches: 13. CDR3 nucleotide sequence: TGTGCCAGGTTACTAATAGCGGGAGGGTTTGGCGGGGAGCTGTTTTTT. Translated: CARLLIAGGFGGELFF.

The chain carries TRBV6-1 and TRBJ2-1, with D unresolved. Trimming left V 2 bases short and J 7 bases short, with 6 bases between. The CDR3 is 12 residues long. CDR1 and CDR2 from the germline V gene are MNHNS and SASEGT. In DNA, the CDR3 is TGTGCCAGCAGTGAACTTTTGAATGAGCAGTTCTTC. It is translated as CASSELLNEQFF.

The gene calls are TRBV12-3 or TRBV12-4 and TRBJ2-7; D may be TRBD1 (5 bases). Trimming pared 1 base from V and 4 bases from J, leaving 8 bases between. CDR3 length equals 13 residues. In nucleotides, the CDR3 is TGTGCCAGCAGTTTAGGACAGCCATACGAGCAGTACTTC. Residues: CASSLGQPYEQYF.

The chain carries TRBV30 and TRBJ2-6; D unresolved. This CDR3 spans 14 amino acids. Trimming removed 8 bases from V and 0 bases from J, with 11 bases in between. Germline values: CDR1 GTSNPN, CDR2 SVGIG (reference sequence). CDR3 in DNA: TGTGCCCACAAACAGTTCTCTGGGGCCAACGTCCTGACTTTC. It codes for CAHKQFSGANVLTF. Full variable domain (missing parts from reference TRBV30 and TRBJ2-6): SQTIHQWPATLVQPVGSPLSLECTVEGTSNPNLYWYRQAAGRGLQLLFYSVGIGQISSEVPQNLSASRPQDRQFILSSKKLLLSDSGFYLCAHKQFSGANVLTFGAGSRLTVL.

This sequence joins TRBV20-1 and TRBJ2-3, with 8 bases that match TRBD2. In germline, CDR1 is DFQATT, CDR2 SNEGSKA (reference sequence). V lost 3 bases to trimming and J lost 3 bases; unmatched junction nucleotides: 14. There are 17 residues in the CDR3. The CDR3 region is CSASSGAGSGVTDTQYF. In DNA, the CDR3 is TGCAGTGCTAGTAGTGGGGCCGGTAGCGGGGTAACAGATACGCAGTATTTT.

The chain recombines TRBV28 with TRBJ1-2, with D possibly matching TRBD1 (6 bases). The CDR3 is made up of 12 amino acids. V was pared by 9 bases and J by 5 bases, with 13 bases between. Germline values: CDR1 MDHEN, CDR2 SYDVKM. The CDR3: CASKNRDYGYTF. The DNA for the CDR3 is TGTGCCAGTAAGAACAGGGATTATGGCTACACCTTC.

This sequence joins TRBV7-2 and TRBJ1-1; D possibly corresponds to TRBD1 (5 bases). Trimming took off 4 bases at V and 5 bases at J, with 14 bases between the two ends. Germline CDR1 is SGHTA and CDR2 is FQGNSA. The CDR3 runs 14 residues. This CDR3 is CASSSDQGWTEAFF. In nucleotides, the CDR3 is TGTGCCAGCAGCTCGGATCAGGGTTGGACTGAAGCTTTCTTT.

This clone has only a few counts. The CDR3: CASSEGTVGQKNTEAFF. DNA of the CDR3: TGTGCCAGCAGTGAGGGGACGGTGGGACAAAAGAACACTGAAGCTTTCTTT. The chain couples TRBV9 to TRBJ1-1; weak D call: TRBD1 (6 bases). With 5 bases removed from V and 1 base from J, the gap between germline ends came to 21 bases. The CDR3 length is 17 residues. Germline-derived CDR1 and CDR2 are SGDLS and YYNGEE.

The chain couples TRBV6-1 to TRBJ2-1; 8 bases line up with TRBD2. The CDR3 has 22 residues. After removal of 0 bases from V and 0 bases from J, the junction contained 19 bases not matched to a gene. Germline lookup yields CDR1 MNHNS and CDR2 SASEGT. The CDR3 sequence is CASSEARGTRLLFLSSYNEQFF. The CDR3 coding sequence is TGTGCCAGCAGTGAAGCACGAGGGACTAGACTCCTGTTTCTGAGCTCCTACAATGAGCAGTTCTTC.

Worth noting for this clone: This CDR3 is also generated by other DNA sequences in the sample. CDR3 DNA sequence: TGCGCCAGCAGCCAGTACCAAGAGACCCAGTACTTC. This translates into CASSQYQETQYF. The chain uses TRBV5-1 and TRBJ2-5; D call uncertain. Germline-derived CDR1 and CDR2 are SGHRS and YFSETQ. This CDR3 spans 12 amino acids. V lost 4 bases to trimming and J lost 0 bases, with 4 bases between them.

This sequence joins TRBV27 and TRBJ1-3; no firm D call. The CDR3 has 17 residues. V gave up 0 bases and J gave up 0 bases, with 12 bases separating them. Germline V CDR1 and CDR2: MNHEY, SMNVEV (reference sequence). DNA of the CDR3: TGTGCCAGCAGTTTATCATCTGCGTCTCGCTCTGGAAACACCATATATTTT. Amino acids: CASSLSSASRSGNTIYF.

The rearrangement links TRBV28 to TRBJ2-4; D is unresolved. Per the germline V gene, CDR1 is MDHEN and CDR2 is SYDVKM. Trimming removed 5 bases from V and 1 base from J, with 12 bases in between. The CDR3 spans 15 residues. The CDR3 DNA is TGTGCCAGCAGTCCCGAGGATGCGGCCAAAAACATTCAGTACTTC. Amino acids: CASSPEDAAKNIQYF.

CDR3 in DNA: TGTGCCAGCAGTTTTTACAGGGGCTCTGGGGCCAACGTCCTGACTTTC. It specifies CASSFYRGSGANVLTF. The V gene is TRBV27, the J gene TRBJ2-6; 7 bases map to TRBD1. CDR3 length: 16 residues. With V trimmed by 3 bases and J by 0 bases, 2 bases remained unmatched. CDR1 MNHEY and CDR2 SMNVEV come from the germline V gene (reference sequence).

V usage is TRBV27 and J usage is TRBJ2-5, with a weak D call TRBD1 (7 bases). The CDR3 consists of 15 residues. CDR1 MNHEY and CDR2 SMNVEV come from the germline V gene (reference sequence). Trimming cost V 4 bases and J 4 bases, with 16 bases left between them. CDR3 DNA: TGTGCCAGCAGTTCTCCCCAGGGGGGTGGAGAGACCCAGTACTTC. This translates into CASSSPQGGGETQYF.

The chain recombines TRBV7-9 with TRBJ2-7; perhaps TRBD1 as D (6 bases). Germline CDR1 reads SEHNR; CDR2 reads FQNEAQ (reference sequence). V was shortened by 5 bases and J by 6 bases, with 11 bases between the two germline ends. The CDR3 totals 12 residues. The CDR3 region has the DNA TGTGCCAGCAGCAAGACAGGTGCCGAGCAGTACTTC. Residues: CASSKTGAEQYF.

The genes are TRBV29-1 and TRBJ1-2; 8 bases are a match to TRBD1. V trimming: 3 bases; J trimming: 4 bases; junction bases outside the gene matches: 7. Germline CDR1 is SQVTM and CDR2 is ANQGSEA. The CDR3 sequence is 14 residues long. CDR3 loop: CSVDVGTGGYGYTF. The CDR3 bases are TGCAGCGTTGACGTCGGTACAGGGGGCTATGGCTACACCTTC.

The J gene is TRBJ2-5, the V gene TRBV27; the match to TRBD2 covers 8 bases. The CDR3 contains 15 residues. CDR1 and CDR2 from the germline V gene are MNHEY and SMNVEV (reference sequence). V gave up 7 bases and J gave up 3 bases; unmatched junction bases: 10. CDR3: CASTALGSGKETQYF. The CDR3 bases are TGTGCCAGCACTGCGTTGGGTAGCGGGAAAGAGACCCAGTACTTC.

This clone appeared a few times. Other nucleotide sequences in the sample specify the same CDR3. The chain couples TRBV5-4 to TRBJ1-1; no firm D call. The CDR3 runs to 13 residues. V was trimmed by 0 bases and J by 1 base, leaving 4 bases between them. Looked up from germline, CDR1 is SGHNT and CDR2 is YYREEE (reference sequence). CDR3 sequence (DNA): TGTGCCAGCAGCTTGGCCGGGAACACTGAAGCTTTCTTT. Its translation is CASSLAGNTEAFF.

This clone has only one observation. The chain has TRBV18 and TRBJ2-7; tentative D call: TRBD2 (6 bases). V was trimmed by 3 bases and J by 3 bases, leaving 12 bases between them. The CDR3 loop spans 14 amino acids. CDR1 is KGHSH, CDR2 LQKENI, per germline. The CDR3 protein is CASSPTAGLYEQYF. DNA for the CDR3: TGTGCCAGCTCACCTACCGCGGGGCTCTACGAGCAGTACTTC.